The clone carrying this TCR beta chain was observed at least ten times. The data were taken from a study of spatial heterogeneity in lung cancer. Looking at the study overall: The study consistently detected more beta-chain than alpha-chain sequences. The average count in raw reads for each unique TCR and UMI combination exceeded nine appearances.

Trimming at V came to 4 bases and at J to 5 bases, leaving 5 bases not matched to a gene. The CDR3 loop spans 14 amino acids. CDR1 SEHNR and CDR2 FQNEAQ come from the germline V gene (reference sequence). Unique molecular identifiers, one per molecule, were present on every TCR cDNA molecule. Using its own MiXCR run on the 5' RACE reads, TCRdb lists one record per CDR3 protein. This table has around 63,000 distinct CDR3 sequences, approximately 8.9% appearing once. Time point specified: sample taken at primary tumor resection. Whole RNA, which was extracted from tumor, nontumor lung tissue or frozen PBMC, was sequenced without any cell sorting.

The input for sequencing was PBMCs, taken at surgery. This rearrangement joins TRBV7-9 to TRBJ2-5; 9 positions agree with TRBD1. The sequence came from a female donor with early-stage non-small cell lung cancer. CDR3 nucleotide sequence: TGTGCCAGCAGCTCCTCCGGGACAGGGGAGACCCAGTACTTC. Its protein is CASSSSGTGETQYF.